These 27 T cell receptor beta chains originate from one sample sequenced in a study of radiotherapy plus CTLA-4 blockade in lung cancer listed by TCRdb under 2018. The protocol used for the library was the immunoSEQ multiplex PCR assay. The immuneACCESS repertoire file appears here via TCRdb, limited to in-frame rearrangements. These files lack a portion of the clones; in checked studies, under half of the deficit traces to unresolved V genes, and the cause of the others is not known. The sample table contains 130,000 or so clones; only one count was recorded for approximately 90% of them. The top ten constitute 5.5% to 7% of the sample. The sequences come from peripheral blood, collected from a patient treated with radiotherapy plus ipilimumab. All receptors derive from a human donor with non-small cell lung cancer that progressed on radiotherapy plus ipilimumab.

The chain employs TRBV7-9 and TRBJ1-1; no reliable D call. The CDR3 has 13 residues. V was shortened by 5 bases and J by 1 base, with 8 bases between the two germline ends. Germline V gene sequence: CDR1 SEHNR, CDR2 FQNEAQ (reference sequence). This CDR3 reads CASSIDKNTEAFF. Written as DNA, the CDR3 is TGTGCCAGCAGCATCGACAAGAACACTGAAGCTTTCTTT.

The chain links TRBV9 to TRBJ2-2; D unclear. This CDR3 spans 15 amino acids. Trimming pared 0 bases from V and 7 bases from J, leaving 13 bases between. Germline CDR1 SGDLS, CDR2 YYNGEE. CDR3 nucleotides: TGTGCCAGCAGCGTAGAGGCCCGACTGTTCGGGGAGCTGTTTTTT. Translated: CASSVEARLFGELFF.

To note about this clone: The same CDR3 also results from other DNA sequences found in this sample. This sequence joins TRBV6-1 and TRBJ1-3, with D perhaps matching TRBD1 (5 bases). CDR3 size: 15 residues. CDR1 and CDR2 from the germline V gene are MNHNS and SASEGT. Trimming took off 3 bases at V and 0 bases at J, with 9 bases between the two ends. The CDR3 reads CASSEGGFSGNTIYF. Written as DNA, the CDR3 is TGTGCCAGCAGTGAGGGGGGGTTCTCTGGAAACACCATATATTTT.

The genes are TRBV5-6 and TRBJ1-2, with D unclear. With 3 bases removed from V and 5 bases from J, the gap between germline ends came to 14 bases. CDR1 SGHDT and CDR2 YYEEEE come from the germline V gene. This CDR3 is 14 amino acids long. The CDR3 sequence is CASSSPKKWYGYTF. As DNA, the CDR3 is TGTGCCAGCAGCTCCCCGAAGAAATGGTATGGCTACACCTTC.

This clone was detected once. CDR3 DNA sequence: TGTGCCACCAGCCGGGGACGCTCCTACGAGCAGTACTTC. Amino acids: CATSRGRSYEQYF. The rearrangement joins TRBV15 to TRBJ2-7; possibly TRBD1 or TRBD2 for D (5 bases each). In germline, CDR1 is LNHNV, CDR2 YYDKDF (reference sequence). The CDR3 is made up of 13 amino acids. V shed 5 bases and J shed 0 bases, with 8 bases lying between them.

The chain combines TRBV7-9 with TRBJ2-2; D possibly uses TRBD1 or TRBD2 (6 bases each). CDR1 is SEHNR and CDR2 is FQNEAQ in the germline V gene (reference sequence). Trimming took 8 bases from V and 4 from J, leaving 26 bases between them. The CDR3 length is 18 residues. The CDR3 DNA reads as TGTGCCAGCGGTCTCCTGACCCGGGGGCTAGGGAGCACCGGGGAGCTGTTTTTT. Translation: CASGLLTRGLGSTGELFF.

The rearrangement joins TRBV25-1 to TRBJ1-4, with 11 nucleotides matching TRBD1. The V segment lost 4 bases and the J segment 8 bases; nucleotides outside the gene matches: 6. The CDR3 totals 15 residues. The germline V gene encodes CDR1 MGHDK and CDR2 SYGVNS. The CDR3 here is CASSGGQGVVEKLFF. The CDR3 DNA follows: TGTGCCAGCAGTGGGGGACAGGGGGTCGTGGAAAAACTGTTTTTT. The entire variable domain, with the rest obtained from reference TRBV25-1 and TRBJ1-4, is as follows: EADIYQTPRYLVIGTGKKITLECSQTMGHDKMYWYQQDPGMELHLIHYSYGVNSTEKGDLSSESTVSRIRTEHFPLTLESARPSHTSQYLCASSGGQGVVEKLFFGSGTQLSVL.

The rearrangement links TRBV5-6 to TRBJ2-7; 9 bases are shared with TRBD2. Germline-derived CDR1 and CDR2 are SGHDT and YYEEEE. The CDR3 is 15 amino acids. Trimming at V came to 4 bases and at J to 2 bases, leaving 7 bases not matched to a gene. The CDR3 spells CASSPPRGRAYEQYF. CDR3 bases: TGTGCCAGCAGCCCTCCTCGCGGGAGGGCCTACGAGCAGTACTTC.

The chain links TRBV14 to TRBJ2-5, with D maybe TRBD2 (5 bases). Trimming left V 7 bases short and J 4 bases short, with 13 bases between. The CDR3 covers 13 residues. CDR1 and CDR2 from the germline V gene are SGHDN and FVKESK. CDR3 DNA: TGTGCCAGCAATAAGGGAGTTCCAGAGACCCAGTACTTC. The encoded protein is CASNKGVPETQYF.

The CDR3 protein is CASSLSRWRGPNYGYTF. The DNA for the CDR3 is TGTGCCAGCAGTTTATCCCGGTGGAGGGGACCTAACTATGGCTACACCTTC. The rearrangement uses TRBV27 and TRBJ1-2; possibly TRBD1 for D (5 bases). The CDR3 is 17 amino acids. The ends were cut back, 0 bases at V and 0 bases at J, with 14 bases in the middle. Per germline, CDR1 MNHEY and CDR2 SMNVEV (reference sequence).

V and J are TRBV19 and TRBJ1-2, with 8 nucleotides matching TRBD1. From germline, CDR1 is LNHDA and CDR2 SQIVND (reference sequence). This CDR3 comprises 14 residues. V lost 0 bases and J lost 7; bases outside the gene matches: 4. The CDR3 loop is CASSIEDRVGGYTF. The CDR3 DNA is TGTGCCAGTAGTATAGAGGACAGGGTCGGTGGCTACACCTTC. Using reference TRBV19 and TRBJ1-2 for the parts outside the CDR3, the full variable domain is DGGITQSPKYLFRKEGQNVTLSCEQNLNHDAMYWYRQDPGQGLRLIYYSQIVNDFQKGDIAEGYSVSREKKESFPLTVTSAQKNPTAFYLCASSIEDRVGGYTFGSGTRLTVV.

Turning to this clone: Because the CDR3 is missing its conserved closing phenylalanine or tryptophan, this is likely a read error. The V gene is TRBV10-1, the J gene TRBJ1-1; D is undetermined. CDR3 length: 13 residues. Germline V gene data show CDR1 as WNHNN and CDR2 as SYGVQD (reference sequence). V shed 10 bases and J shed 5 bases, with 17 bases lying between them. The CDR3 DNA is TGCGCCACCCCCAGCACCGGGAAGACTGAAGCTTTCTCT. It codes for CATPSTGKTEAFS.

This sequence joins TRBV12-5 and TRBJ2-3; D may be TRBD1 (6 bases). Between the trimmed V and J ends, which lost 9 bases and 2 bases, there was a span of 18 bases. Germline V gene sequence: CDR1 LGHNT, CDR2 FRNRAP. CDR3 length: 15 amino acids. CDR3 nucleotide sequence: TGTGCTAGCAGTCCACAGGGCTCAACCACAGATACGCAGTATTTT. Translated, it gives CASSPQGSTTDTQYF.

The chain joins TRBV2 to TRBJ1-2; D is uncertain. With 6 bases removed from V and 2 bases from J, the gap between germline ends came to 10 bases. The CDR3 runs 13 residues. The germline V gene encodes CDR1 SNHLY and CDR2 FYNNEI. CDR3 amino acids: CASSSGRNYGYTF. DNA of the CDR3: TGTGCCAGCAGCTCCGGCCGAAACTATGGCTACACCTTC.

The rearrangement uses TRBV6-6 and TRBJ1-5; tentative D call: TRBD1 (6 bases). Per germline, CDR1 MNHNY and CDR2 SVGAGI (reference sequence). The length of the CDR3 is 16 residues. V was pared by 6 bases and J by 0 bases, with 15 bases between. The CDR3 DNA reads as TGTGCCAGCAGCCTAGGGACAACAGATAGCAATCAGCCCCAGCATTTT. It yields the protein CASSLGTTDSNQPQHF.

V usage is TRBV11-3 and J usage is TRBJ2-7; 7 bases are a match to TRBD1. V shed 7 bases and J 2 bases; nucleotides not matched to a gene: 8. The CDR3 covers 14 residues. Germline assignment: CDR1 SGHNT and CDR2 YENEEA. The CDR3 bases are TGTGCCAGCAAACACACAGGGGACCCCTACGAGCAGTACTTC. Protein: CASKHTGDPYEQYF.

CDR3 sequence: CASSLTVSSGANVLTF. Here the CDR3 DNA reads TGCGCCAGCAGCTTAACCGTTTCATCTGGGGCCAACGTCCTGACTTTC. The rearrangement uses TRBV5-1 and TRBJ2-6, with D uncertain. Germline-derived CDR1 and CDR2 are SGHRS and YFSETQ. CDR3 length: 16 amino acids. The germline V and J ends were trimmed by 2 bases and 1 base, with 10 bases remaining between them.

This sequence joins TRBV7-8 and TRBJ2-3; 10 positions agree with TRBD1. Germline lookup yields CDR1 SGHVS and CDR2 FQNEAQ. V lost 5 bases and J lost 3; bases outside the gene matches: 5. This CDR3 region has 15 residues. The CDR3 bases are TGTGCCAGCAGCGCAGGGACAGGGGTAACAGATACGCAGTATTTT. The encoded protein is CASSAGTGVTDTQYF.

The chain employs TRBV11-3 and TRBJ1-1; 11 bases are a match to TRBD1. The junction had 3 bases not matched to a gene; V was cut back by 4 bases and J by 5 bases. The CDR3 sequence is 14 residues long. Germline V gene lookup returns CDR1 SGHNT and CDR2 YENEEA. This CDR3 is CASSYGTGGTEAFF. The CDR3 region has the DNA TGTGCCAGCAGCTACGGGACAGGGGGGACTGAAGCTTTCTTT.

The table lists this clone with a count of one. The rearrangement links TRBV19 to TRBJ2-3, with TRBD1 as a possible D gene (5 bases). Germline V gives CDR1 LNHDA, CDR2 SQIVND (reference sequence). Trimming stripped 1 base from V and 3 bases from J, with 8 bases between. The CDR3 runs to 14 residues. CDR3: CASSIGRGTDTQYF. Here the CDR3 DNA reads TGTGCCAGTAGTATAGGAAGGGGTACAGATACGCAGTATTTT.

The J gene is TRBJ2-2, the V gene TRBV19, with D tentatively TRBD2 (6 bases). Germline V CDR1 and CDR2: LNHDA, SQIVND (reference sequence). This CDR3 is built from 15 residues. V was pared by 4 bases and J by 1 base, with 10 bases between. CDR3 loop: CASSRGTWNTGELFF. The CDR3 DNA is TGTGCCAGTAGTAGGGGGACTTGGAACACCGGGGAGCTGTTTTTT.

V is TRBV7-2 and J is TRBJ1-2; D is ambiguous. The germline gives CDR1 SGHTA, CDR2 FQGNSA. Trimming took off 2 bases at V and 8 bases at J, with 27 bases between the two ends. The CDR3 is 18 amino acids. The CDR3 loop reads CASSLLRVGKEGFEGYTF. CDR3 DNA sequence: TGTGCCAGCAGCTTATTGCGAGTCGGAAAGGAGGGTTTCGAGGGCTACACCTTC.

The J gene is TRBJ2-1, the V gene TRBV5-6; no definite D call. The V gene's germline CDR1 is SGHDT and CDR2 YYEEEE. V was shortened by 5 bases and J by 4 bases, with 4 bases between the two germline ends. The CDR3 spans 11 residues. In nucleotides, the CDR3 is TGTGCCAGCAGTCGATACAATGAGCAGTTCTTC. Protein sequence: CASSRYNEQFF.

V and J are TRBV27 and TRBJ1-2; weak D call: TRBD1 (6 bases). The V end was cut by 4 bases, the J end by 6 bases, with 21 bases between. This CDR3 contains 16 residues. Per the germline V gene, CDR1 is MNHEY and CDR2 is SMNVEV (reference sequence). The CDR3 DNA is TGTGCCAGCAGTTCCCTAAAGTCGCACAGGGAGAATGGCTACACCTTC. Its translation is CASSSLKSHRENGYTF.

Note on this clone: The junction does not match germline at one end; this may be a read error. The gene calls are TRBV7-7 and TRBJ2-2, with TRBD2 matching 9 bases. Looked up from germline, CDR1 is SSHAT and CDR2 is FNYEAQ (reference sequence). This CDR3 has 15 residues. The CDR3, as DNA: TGTGCTAGCAGCGCGGTTAGCGGGAGTGCCGGGGAGCTGTTTTTT. This sequence encodes CASSAVSGSAGELFF.

This clone was counted between two and nine times. This chain joins TRBV21-1 and TRBJ2-7. TRBV21-1 is a pseudogene. The CDR3 length is 15 residues. The CDR3 loop reads CASSKASMGTYEQYF. CDR3 coding DNA: TGTGCCAGCAGCAAAGCGTCCATGGGGACCTACGAGCAGTACTTC.

The chain uses TRBV19 and TRBJ2-7; 9 nucleotides match TRBD2. The CDR3 consists of 18 residues. The germline CDR1 and CDR2 sequences are LNHDA and SQIVND (reference sequence). Losses at the gene ends were 4 bases for V and 3 bases for J; bases not matched to a gene: 16. Here the CDR3 reads CASSTTHLLAGSFYEQYF. CDR3 nucleotides: TGTGCCAGTAGTACCACCCATCTCCTAGCGGGATCGTTCTACGAGCAGTACTTC. The full variable domain, its missing parts supplied by reference TRBV19 and TRBJ2-7, is DGGITQSPKYLFRKEGQNVTLSCEQNLNHDAMYWYRQDPGQGLRLIYYSQIVNDFQKGDIAEGYSVSREKKESFPLTVTSAQKNPTAFYLCASSTTHLLAGSFYEQYFGPGTRLTVT.